This is a list of T cell receptor beta chains from one sample in a study of patients and donors after allogeneic stem cell transplantation. TCRdb re-analysed the RT-PCR reads in MiXCR, keeping a single row per CDR3 protein. Here the sample spans some 87,000 distinct CDR3 sequences, roughly 52% being singletons. Sequencing used blood, either unsorted or a sorted T cell fraction (not recorded which). The receptors shown here come from a human donor who was either an allogeneic HSCT recipient or a stem cell or donor lymphocyte infusion donor (not recorded which). It is not recorded whose cells these are; they may come from a transplant donor. CDR3s include the opening cysteine and the closing phenylalanine or tryptophan. The D gene is left open where the match is weak. Size values are once, few and many counts, or a class for expanded clones, and some rows have none.

j_call clone_size v_call d_call cdr3_aa cdr3_nt
TRBJ1-1 few TRBV20-1 TRBD1 CSATGGVTEAFF TGCAGTGCTACAGGGGGCGTTACTGAAGCTTTCTTT
TRBJ1-1 - TRBV6-5 TRBD1 CASRRQGSTEAFF TGTGCCAGCAGGAGACAGGGGAGTACTGAAGCTTTCTTT
TRBJ2-5 - TRBV4-2 - CASSQVGAGPETQYF TGTGCCAGCAGCCAAGTTGGGGCAGGTCCAGAGACCCAGTACTTC
TRBJ1-2 - TRBV12-3/TRBV12-4 - CASTTIPETGYGYTF TGTGCCAGCACCACTATTCCGGAGACAGGCTATGGCTACACCTTC
TRBJ1-5 - TRBV27 - CASSRFIPGGGPYSNQPQHF TGTGCCAGCAGTCGCTTTATACCGGGGGGAGGGCCTTATAGCAATCAGCCCCAGCATTTT
TRBJ1-5 few TRBV7-2 - CASSPREQVGNQPQHF TGTGCCAGCAGCCCGCGGGAGCAGGTGGGCAATCAGCCCCAGCATTTT
TRBJ1-6 - TRBV10-3 TRBD1 CAISGKPGQDGTYNSPLHF TGTGCCATCAGTGGAAAGCCGGGACAGGATGGCACCTATAATTCACCCCTCCACTTT
TRBJ2-5 - TRBV7-8 - CASSSRYRRDGETQYF TGTGCCAGCAGTTCACGCTATCGGCGGGACGGGGAGACCCAGTACTTC
TRBJ1-1 few TRBV10-3 - CAISDGREDTEAFF TGTGCCATCAGTGACGGCAGGGAGGACACTGAAGCTTTCTTT
TRBJ1-3 - TRBV9 - CASSPRAPSSGNTIYF TGTGCCAGCAGCCCCCGAGCCCCCAGCTCTGGAAACACCATATATTTT
TRBJ1-1 - TRBV7-2 - CASSYIPPRAGFTEAFF TGTGCCAGCAGCTACATTCCCCCCAGGGCAGGGTTCACTGAAGCTTTCTTT
TRBJ1-3 few TRBV7-2 - CASSFGQNSGNTIYF TGTGCCAGCAGCTTCGGGCAGAACTCTGGAAACACCATATATTTT
TRBJ1-4 - TRBV20-1 TRBD1 CSATTYRGGLEKLFF TGCAGTGCTACGACCTACAGGGGGGGATTGGAAAAACTGTTTTTT
TRBJ1-2 - TRBV6-5 TRBD1 CASSSGSTGVPYGYTF TGTGCCAGCAGTTCGGGGTCAACAGGGGTCCCCTATGGCTACACCTTC
TRBJ1-1 - TRBV7-8 - CASSSGREVTEAFF TGTGCCAGCAGCTCCGGCCGGGAGGTCACTGAAGCTTTCTTT
TRBJ1-2 - TRBV6-5 TRBD1 CASRGPGQESINYGYTF TGTGCCAGCAGAGGCCCGGGACAGGAATCTATCAACTATGGCTACACCTTC
TRBJ1-4 - TRBV18 - CASSRASGPSEKLFF TGTGCCAGCTCACGAGCCTCAGGGCCGAGTGAAAAACTGTTTTTT
TRBJ1-6 - TRBV13 TRBD1 CASSLRQGGSPLHF TGTGCCAGCAGCCTCCGGCAGGGGGGTTCACCCCTCCACTTT
TRBJ2-2 - TRBV24-1 - CATSHLTGELFF TGTGCCACCAGTCATTTAACCGGGGAGCTGTTTTTT
TRBJ1-2 few TRBV9 - CASSVDGLDYTF TGTGCCAGCAGCGTAGACGGGCTAGACTACACCTTC
TRBJ1-2 - TRBV7-3 TRBD1 CASSGQGAYGYTF TGTGCCAGCAGCGGACAGGGAGCCTATGGCTACACCTTC
TRBJ1-5 - TRBV28 - CASRLTTGSNQPQHF TGTGCCAGCAGGCTCACTACAGGTAGCAATCAGCCCCAGCATTTT
TRBJ1-2 few TRBV14 TRBD1 CASSRGDRVYGYTF TGTGCCAGCAGCCGCGGAGACAGGGTCTATGGCTACACCTTC
TRBJ1-1 - TRBV5-1 - CATRSGTPNTEAFF TGCGCCACCAGATCCGGGACACCCAACACTGAAGCTTTCTTT
TRBJ1-1 - TRBV19 - CASNVKEMNTEAFF TGTGCCAGTAATGTCAAGGAAATGAACACTGAAGCTTTCTTT
TRBJ1-5 few TRBV4-3 - CASSQGLYSNQPQHF TGCGCCAGCAGTCAGGGGCTTTATAGCAATCAGCCCCAGCATTTT
TRBJ2-7 - TRBV12-3/TRBV12-4 - CASSLSGEQYF TGTGCCAGCAGTCTTTCGGGCGAGCAGTACTTC
TRBJ2-5 - TRBV4-3 TRBD2 CASSQEILSGREEETQYF TGCGCCAGCAGCCAAGAAATCCTGAGCGGGAGAGAAGAGGAGACCCAGTACTTC
TRBJ1-2 few TRBV5-1 - CASSKEAGDGYTF TGCGCCAGCAGCAAAGAGGCAGGGGATGGCTACACCTTC
TRBJ1-5 - TRBV27 - CASSGGGQPQHF TGTGCCAGCAGTGGGGGCGGTCAGCCCCAGCATTTT
TRBJ2-1 - TRBV20-1 TRBD2 CSARDPGGRLDEQFF TGCAGTGCTAGAGATCCTGGCGGGAGGTTGGATGAGCAGTTCTTC
TRBJ1-2 - TRBV18 - CASSPTDSYGYTF TGTGCCAGCTCACCCACTGACAGCTATGGCTACACCTTC
TRBJ1-6 - TRBV28 - CASIRSSGGSYNSPLHF TGTGCCAGCATTAGGTCGTCAGGAGGTAGCTATAATTCACCCCTCCACTTT
TRBJ2-5 - TRBV5-1 TRBD2 CASSLRGREETQYF TGCGCCAGCAGCTTGCGCGGGAGGGAGGAGACCCAGTACTTC
TRBJ2-1 - TRBV3-1 TRBD2 CASRRTSGRPSSYNEQFF TGTGCCAGCAGACGGACTAGCGGGAGGCCTAGCTCCTACAATGAGCAGTTCTTC